This T cell receptor beta chain was documented in a study of T cell clonotyping in hematopoietic cell transplantation. For the study at large: Cytoreduction preceded collection of pretransplant recipient samples. Study-level points and caveats: Pathologically expanded recipient clonotypes increased progressively from day 30 to day 180 as diversity fell. Few recipient clonotypes overlapped donors; over 95% were de novo at given depth.

Time point indicated: recipient sample about 28 days before transplant, after cytoreduction. Trimming cost V 0 bases and J 1 base, with 7 bases left between them. This CDR3 region has 15 residues. The germline gives CDR1 SGHAT, CDR2 FQNNGV. TCRdb's table, derived via immunoSEQ multiplex PCR, lists solely in-frame clones and lacks some. Seen here are about 29,000 clones, over 65% observed once, and the top ten hold 6% to 8%. As concerns this clone: Its cognate antigen is unknown.

V is TRBV11-2 and J is TRBJ2-1; D not certain. The source of this sequence is a woman aged 30 to 39 with chronic myeloid leukemia. Some clones in this sample may be carry-over from other donors' samples. The sequencing used peripheral blood mononuclear cells, collected before stem cell transplant. The CDR3 nucleotides read TGTGCCAGCAGCTTAGATATAGTTTCCTACAATGAGCAGTTCTTC. Amino acid sequence: CASSLDIVSYNEQFF.